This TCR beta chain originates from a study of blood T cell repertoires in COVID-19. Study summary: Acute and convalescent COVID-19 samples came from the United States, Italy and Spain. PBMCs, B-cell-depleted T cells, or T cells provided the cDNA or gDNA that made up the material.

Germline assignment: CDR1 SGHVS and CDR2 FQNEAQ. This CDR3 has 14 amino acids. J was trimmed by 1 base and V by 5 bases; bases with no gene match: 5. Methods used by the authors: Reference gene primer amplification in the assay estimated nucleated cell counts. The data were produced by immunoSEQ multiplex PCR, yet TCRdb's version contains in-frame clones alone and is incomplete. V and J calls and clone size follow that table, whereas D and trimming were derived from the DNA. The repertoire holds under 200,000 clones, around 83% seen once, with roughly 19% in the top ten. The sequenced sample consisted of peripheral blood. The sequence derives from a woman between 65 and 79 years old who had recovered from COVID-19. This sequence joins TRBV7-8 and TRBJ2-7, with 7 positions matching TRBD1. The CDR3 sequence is CASSRTGQSYEQYF. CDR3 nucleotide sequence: TGTGCCAGCAGCCGGACGGGACAGTCCTACGAGCAGTACTTC.